The 31 T cell receptor beta chains below were found in one sample sequenced in a study of cytomegalovirus exposure and HLA in healthy donors. Vbeta (60) and Jbeta (13) primers were used in the PCR. The assay was immunoSEQ multiplex PCR, and TCRdb's table has in-frame clones only and misses some. The sample includes some 120,000 clones, approximately 68% of them seen just once. The sequencing sample was made of PBMCs. These receptor sequences come from a man aged 25 to 45 in good health and CMV-seropositive.

The gene calls are TRBV10-2 and TRBJ2-3, with D possibly matching TRBD1 (6 bases). CDR3 length: 14 amino acids. V shed 4 bases and J shed 6 bases, with 14 bases lying between them. The germline CDR1 and CDR2 sequences are WSHSY and SAAADI. The CDR3 nucleotides are TGCGCCAGCAGTGTTGAACAGGGACGGGATACGCAGTATTTT. It specifies CASSVEQGRDTQYF.

Remarks on this clone: The germline gene is not matched at one end of the junction; a read error may be the cause. The rearrangement uses TRBV7-7 and TRBJ2-1; TRBD2 agrees at 10 bases. Germline loops: CDR1 SSHAT, CDR2 FNYEAQ (reference sequence). The CDR3 covers 18 residues. The CDR3 loop is CASSLALIGLAGENEQFF. The CDR3, as DNA: TGTGCTAGCAGCTTAGCTTTAATCGGTCTAGCGGGAGAAAATGAGCAGTTCTTC. The full variable domain, in which reference TRBV7-7 and TRBJ2-1 provide the parts outside the CDR3, is GAGVSQSPRYKVTKRGQDVTLRCDPISSHATLYWYQQALGQGPEFLTYFNYEAQPDKSGLPSDRFSAERPEGSISTLTIQRTEQRDSAMYRCASSLALIGLAGENEQFFGPGTRLTVL.

V and J are TRBV4-2 and TRBJ2-1; 7 bases match TRBD2. This CDR3 is 16 amino acids long. Germline V CDR1 and CDR2: LGHNA, YNFKEQ. J gave up 4 bases and V 7 bases, and 13 bases lay outside the gene matches. The CDR3 bases are TGTGCCAGCAAAGAGTCAGCGGGAAGGAGTTACAATGAGCAGTTCTTC. It is translated as CASKESAGRSYNEQFF.

This clone was picked up a small number of times. This chain joins TRBV19 and TRBJ2-1; 9 bases map to TRBD2. Trimming took 3 bases from V and 7 from J; bases not matched to a gene: 1. The CDR3 runs to 13 residues. Germline V gene lookup returns CDR1 LNHDA and CDR2 SQIVND (reference sequence). CDR3 region: CASSILAGNEQFF. For the CDR3, the DNA is TGTGCCAGTAGTATCCTAGCGGGGAATGAGCAGTTCTTC.

The CDR3 sequence is CASRFGQGLGGYTF. In nucleotides, the CDR3 is TGCGCCAGCAGGTTCGGACAGGGGTTAGGTGGCTACACCTTC. The V call is TRBV5-1, the J call TRBJ1-2; 9 bases align to TRBD1. This CDR3 has 14 residues. J gave up 7 bases and V 5 bases, and 9 bases lay outside the gene matches. Per the germline V gene, CDR1 is SGHRS and CDR2 is YFSETQ.

As regards this clone: A junction boundary mismatches the germline segment, possibly from a read error. The chain uses TRBV6-1 and TRBJ1-5, with a weak D call TRBD1 (5 bases). In germline, CDR1 is MNHNS, CDR2 SASEGT. The CDR3 extends over 15 amino acids. This CDR3 is CSSSEANRINQPQHF. CDR3 nucleotide sequence: TGTTCCAGCAGTGAAGCCAACAGGATCAATCAGCCCCAGCATTTT.

The CDR3 coding sequence is TGTGCCAGCAGCGAAAGCCTAGAAGCCTACGAGCAGTACTTC. As protein: CASSESLEAYEQYF. V usage is TRBV9 and J usage is TRBJ2-7; D remains ambiguous. Trimming took off 3 bases at V and 2 bases at J, with 12 bases between the two ends. This CDR3 is 14 amino acids long. Germline V gene data show CDR1 as SGDLS and CDR2 as YYNGEE.

The chain recombines TRBV27 with TRBJ2-3, with TRBD2 identical over 11 bases. The J segment lost 3 bases and the V segment lost 2 bases, leaving 7 bases of the junction unmatched. This CDR3 is 17 amino acids long. The germline V gene encodes CDR1 MNHEY and CDR2 SMNVEV (reference sequence). CDR3 DNA sequence: TGTGCCAGCAGTTTACTAGCGGGAGGACTCAAAACAGATACGCAGTATTTT. This codes for CASSLLAGGLKTDTQYF.

The chain joins TRBV7-3 to TRBJ1-2, with 10 bases that match TRBD1. V trimming: 3 bases; J trimming: 3 bases; junction bases outside the gene matches: 4. This CDR3 comprises 15 residues. Per the germline V gene, CDR1 is SGHTA and CDR2 is FQGTGA. Here the CDR3 reads CASSFDRGPDYGYTF. The CDR3 DNA follows: TGTGCCAGCAGCTTCGACAGGGGGCCGGACTATGGCTACACCTTC.

This clone was observed a handful of times. The chain has TRBV4-1 and TRBJ2-5; 9 nucleotides agree with TRBD1. The J call may not be correct, given that the DNA end is closer to TRBJ2-7. Germline lookup yields CDR1 MGHRA and CDR2 YSYEKL. This CDR3 has 17 residues. The CDR3 is CASSQGPLGTGFYEQYF. DNA for the CDR3: TGCGCCAGCAGCCAAGGCCCGCTCGGGACAGGGTTTTACGAGCAGTACTTC.

This clone was picked up a small number of times. The gene calls are TRBV4-3 and TRBJ2-3; perhaps TRBD2 as D (5 bases). Germline loops: CDR1 LGHNA, CDR2 YSLEER. This CDR3 contains 14 residues. V lost 0 bases, J lost 4 bases, and 8 bases lay in between. CDR3 protein: CASSQDEGADTQYF. DNA of the CDR3: TGCGCCAGCAGCCAAGATGAGGGAGCAGATACGCAGTATTTT.

J is TRBJ2-7 and V is TRBV2; no clear D gene. The CDR3 is 12 residues long. V lost 6 bases and J lost 5, with 11 bases in between. Germline CDR1 is SNHLY and CDR2 is FYNNEI. CDR3 sequence reads: CASSRGTHEQYF. The CDR3, as DNA: TGTGCCAGCAGCAGAGGCACCCACGAGCAGTACTTC.

The CDR3 reads CSVSPQETQYF. The DNA for the CDR3 is TGCAGCGTTAGCCCACAAGAGACCCAGTACTTC. This chain joins TRBV29-1 and TRBJ2-5; D not resolved. The CDR3 is 11 residues long. V was pared by 5 bases and J by 2 bases, with 6 bases between. The germline V gene encodes CDR1 SQVTM and CDR2 ANQGSEA.

This rearrangement joins TRBV18 to TRBJ2-6, with a weak D call TRBD2 (6 bases). Germline V gene sequence: CDR1 KGHSH, CDR2 LQKENI. The ends were cut back, 0 bases at V and 4 bases at J, with 13 bases in the middle. The CDR3 runs to 17 residues. The CDR3 loop reads CASSPPATGRGANVLTF. CDR3 bases: TGTGCCAGCTCACCACCGGCCACGGGGAGGGGGGCCAACGTCCTGACTTTC. Combining the CDR3 with reference TRBV18 and TRBJ2-6 gives the whole variable domain NAGVMQNPRHLVRRRGQEARLRCSPMKGHSHVYWYRQLPEEGLKFMVYLQKENIIDESGMPKERFSAEFPKEGPSILRIQQVVRGDSAAYFCASSPPATGRGANVLTFGAGSRLTVL.

The table lists this clone with a few counts. The rearrangement uses TRBV7-2 and TRBJ2-7, with 14 bases aligning to TRBD2. Trimming removed 1 base from V and 4 bases from J; junction bases left unmatched: 9. Germline V gene lookup returns CDR1 SGHTA and CDR2 FQGNSA. The CDR3 extends over 18 amino acids. CDR3 bases: TGTGCCAGCAGCTTAGGATGGGGACTAGCGGGAGTAGGGTACGAGCAGTACTTC. This encodes CASSLGWGLAGVGYEQYF.

J is TRBJ2-5 and V is TRBV15; D not certain. The germline gives CDR1 LNHNV, CDR2 YYDKDF (reference sequence). The CDR3 is 12 residues long. Trimming took off 0 bases at V and 4 bases at J, with 3 bases between the two ends. Here the CDR3 reads CATSRDRETQYF. The CDR3 nucleotides are TGTGCCACCAGCAGAGATCGAGAGACCCAGTACTTC.

The table lists this clone with a few counts. The chain uses TRBV6-1 and TRBJ1-2; D may be TRBD1 (6 bases). The CDR3 covers 17 residues. Trimming left V 4 bases short and J 7 bases short, with 25 bases between. The germline CDR1 and CDR2 sequences are MNHNS and SASEGT. This CDR3 is CASSVGWHGGARGGYTF. In DNA, the CDR3 is TGTGCCAGCAGTGTCGGCTGGCACGGGGGGGCGAGGGGTGGCTACACCTTC.

The J gene is TRBJ1-3, the V gene TRBV6-5; no reliable D call. Germline V gene lookup returns CDR1 MNHEY and CDR2 SVGAGI. The CDR3 length is 13 residues. The V end lost 8 bases, the J end lost 0 bases, and 8 bases lay between the germline ends. The CDR3 region is CASAAHSGNTIYF. CDR3 nucleotides: TGTGCCAGCGCGGCCCACTCTGGAAACACCATATATTTT.

The chain combines TRBV4-1 with TRBJ2-5; TRBD2 aligns across 9 bases. The CDR3 has 16 amino acids. Per germline, CDR1 MGHRA and CDR2 YSYEKL. Unmatched junction bases numbered 6, after V lost 4 bases and J lost 0 bases. CDR3 coding DNA: TGCGCCAGCAGCCTTACTAGCGGGCCGTACCAAGAGACCCAGTACTTC. Translation gives CASSLTSGPYQETQYF.

The V call is TRBV7-3, the J call TRBJ2-1, with TRBD2 identical over 10 bases. There are 16 residues in the CDR3. The V gene's germline CDR1 is SGHTA and CDR2 FQGTGA. V trimming: 0 bases; J trimming: 4 bases; junction bases outside the gene matches: 3. CDR3 DNA sequence: TGTGCCAGCAGCTTAACGGGGACTAGCGTGTACAATGAGCAGTTCTTC. Protein product: CASSLTGTSVYNEQFF.

The rearrangement links TRBV19 to TRBJ2-5; D ambiguous. Trimming pared 8 bases from V and 0 bases from J, leaving 10 bases between. Per the germline V gene, CDR1 is LNHDA and CDR2 is SQIVND (reference sequence). This CDR3 is built from 13 residues. Here the CDR3 reads CASRPYYQETQYF. The CDR3 nucleotides read TGTGCCAGTCGTCCGTACTACCAAGAGACCCAGTACTTC.

J is TRBJ2-7 and V is TRBV7-6, with 10 nucleotides matching TRBD1. The V and J ends lost 5 bases and 0 bases, in that order; junction bases with no gene match: 10. Germline-derived CDR1 and CDR2 are SGHVS and FNYEAQ. The CDR3 length is 17 residues. CDR3 bases: TGTGCCAGCAGCCGGAGGGACAGGGGAACGGGCTCCTACGAGCAGTACTTC. It encodes CASSRRDRGTGSYEQYF.

This clone turned up a few times. The chain carries TRBV6-5 and TRBJ1-1, with D possibly TRBD1 on 5 matching bases. The germline gives CDR1 MNHEY, CDR2 SVGAGI. V lost 5 bases and J lost 5, with 12 bases in between. The CDR3 runs 13 residues. The CDR3 region is CASSELGGTEAFF. The CDR3, as DNA: TGTGCCAGCAGTGAATTGGGGGGGACTGAAGCTTTCTTT.

The chain couples TRBV18 to TRBJ2-1; TRBD1 matches at 8 bases. The CDR3 is 12 amino acids. The junction had 2 bases not matched to a gene; V was cut back by 5 bases and J by 8 bases. The germline gives CDR1 KGHSH, CDR2 LQKENI. The CDR3 sequence: CASSDRGYEQFF. The DNA of the CDR3 is TGTGCCAGCTCAGACAGGGGCTATGAGCAGTTCTTC. Supplemented by reference TRBV18 and TRBJ2-1, the full variable domain reads NAGVMQNPRHLVRRRGQEARLRCSPMKGHSHVYWYRQLPEEGLKFMVYLQKENIIDESGMPKERFSAEFPKEGPSILRIQQVVRGDSAAYFCASSDRGYEQFFGPGTRLTVL.

The table lists this clone with a few counts. In DNA form, the CDR3 reads TGTGCCAGCAGCCTCAATAGCGGGGGATACAATGAGCAGTTCTTC. Its translation: CASSLNSGGYNEQFF. The chain joins TRBV9 to TRBJ2-1; 9 bases fit TRBD2. V shed 4 bases and J 4 bases; nucleotides not matched to a gene: 6. The germline V gene encodes CDR1 SGDLS and CDR2 YYNGEE. CDR3 length: 15 amino acids.

The V call is TRBV28, the J call TRBJ2-7; 14 bases align to TRBD2. Looked up from germline, CDR1 is MDHEN and CDR2 is SYDVKM. This CDR3 spans 15 amino acids. Trimming at V came to 5 bases and at J to 3 bases, leaving 3 bases not matched to a gene. The CDR3 DNA follows: TGTGCCAGCAGTCCCGGACTAGCGGGGGGCTACGAGCAGTACTTC. Its translation is CASSPGLAGGYEQYF. Drawing the rest from reference TRBV28 and TRBJ2-7, the complete variable domain is DVKVTQSSRYLVKRTGEKVFLECVQDMDHENMFWYRQDPGLGLRLIYFSYDVKMKEKGDIPEGYSVSREKKERFSLILESASTNQTSMYLCASSPGLAGGYEQYFGPGTRLTVT.

The chain recombines TRBV28 with TRBJ2-5; TRBD2 might be the D (5 bases). The germline V gene has CDR1 MDHEN and CDR2 SYDVKM. V lost 6 bases, J lost 4 bases, and 12 bases lay in between. The CDR3 spans 13 residues. CDR3 residues: CASSLGGIETQYF. The CDR3 bases are TGTGCCAGCAGCCTCGGAGGCATAGAGACCCAGTACTTC. Full variable domain (outside the CDR3, taken from reference TRBV28 and TRBJ2-5): DVKVTQSSRYLVKRTGEKVFLECVQDMDHENMFWYRQDPGLGLRLIYFSYDVKMKEKGDIPEGYSVSREKKERFSLILESASTNQTSMYLCASSLGGIETQYFGPGTRLLVL.

A few counts support this clone. The chain is built from TRBV28 and TRBJ1-5; D might be TRBD1 (6 bases). The length of the CDR3 is 18 residues. Germline CDR1 MDHEN, CDR2 SYDVKM. Trimming took off 4 bases at V and 1 base at J, with 20 bases between the two ends. The CDR3 spells CASSSYYRVKGSNQPQHF. CDR3 nucleotides: TGTGCCAGCAGTTCTTACTACAGGGTAAAAGGGAGCAATCAGCCCCAGCATTTT.

V is TRBV6-1 and J is TRBJ1-2; 12 bases map to TRBD1. Germline CDR1 and CDR2: MNHNS and SASEGT. The CDR3 loop spans 14 amino acids. Unmatched junction bases numbered 3, after V lost 6 bases and J lost 4 bases. In DNA, the CDR3 is TGTGCCAGCAGGGGGGACAGGGGGCCCTATGGCTACACCTTC. It yields the protein CASRGDRGPYGYTF.

V usage is TRBV4-1 and J usage is TRBJ2-3; D may be TRBD2 (6 bases). Germline V lookup: CDR1 MGHRA, CDR2 YSYEKL. V shed 1 base and J shed 7 bases, with 12 bases lying between them. The CDR3 contains 14 residues. CDR3 loop: CASSQGALAYTQYF. DNA of the CDR3: TGCGCCAGCAGCCAAGGGGCACTAGCTTATACGCAGTATTTT.

The genes are TRBV9 and TRBJ2-7; tentatively, D is TRBD2 (6 bases). The V end lost 4 bases, the J end lost 4 bases, and 12 bases lay between the germline ends. CDR1 is SGDLS and CDR2 is YYNGEE in the germline V gene. The CDR3 covers 13 residues. CDR3 sequence reads: CASSPGGYYEQYF. The CDR3 DNA follows: TGTGCCAGCAGCCCCGGGGGTTATTACGAGCAGTACTTC.